Presented here are 3 T cell receptor beta chains from one specimen sequenced in a study of T cells expressing NK-cell markers. With the 5' RACE reads reprocessed, TCRdb shows one record per CDR3 protein and no DNA. This sample carries roughly 390,000 distinct CDR3 sequences, with over 4% going to the ten biggest clones. The material sequenced was blood T cells: a sorted CD56 or NKG2C T cell subset, CD4+ or CD8+ T cells, or bulk PBMC T cells (not recorded which). These receptors all stem from a man aged 18-69 years in good health.

The chain links TRBV6-5 to TRBJ1-1; TCRdb outputs TRBD1, but without DNA this stays unchecked. Germline V gene data show CDR1 as MNHEY and CDR2 as SVGAGI. This CDR3 spans 17 amino acids. CDR3 region: CASRRTRGQGVNTEAFF.

The CDR3 protein is CASRTPGPGFYEQYF. The chain has TRBV28 and TRBJ2-7; the D call from TCRdb, TRBD1, cannot be confirmed without DNA. CDR3 length: 15 residues. CDR1 MDHEN and CDR2 SYDVKM come from the germline V gene.

This chain uses TRBV27 with TRBJ2-3; the D call from TCRdb, TRBD1, cannot be confirmed without DNA. The germline gives CDR1 MNHEY, CDR2 SMNVEV (reference sequence). The CDR3 totals 14 residues. Here the CDR3 reads CASSLYGTTDTQYF.